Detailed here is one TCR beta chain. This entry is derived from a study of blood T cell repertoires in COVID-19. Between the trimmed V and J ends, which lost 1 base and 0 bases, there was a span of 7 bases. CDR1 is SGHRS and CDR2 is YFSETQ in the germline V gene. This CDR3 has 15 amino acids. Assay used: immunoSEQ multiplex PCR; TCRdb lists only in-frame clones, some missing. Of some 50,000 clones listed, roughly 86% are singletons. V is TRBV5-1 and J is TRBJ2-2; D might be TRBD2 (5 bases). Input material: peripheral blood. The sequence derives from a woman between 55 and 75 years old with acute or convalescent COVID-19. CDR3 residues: CASSLPGTNTGELFF. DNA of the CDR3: TGCGCCAGCAGCTTGCCGGGGACGAACACCGGGGAGCTGTTTTTT.